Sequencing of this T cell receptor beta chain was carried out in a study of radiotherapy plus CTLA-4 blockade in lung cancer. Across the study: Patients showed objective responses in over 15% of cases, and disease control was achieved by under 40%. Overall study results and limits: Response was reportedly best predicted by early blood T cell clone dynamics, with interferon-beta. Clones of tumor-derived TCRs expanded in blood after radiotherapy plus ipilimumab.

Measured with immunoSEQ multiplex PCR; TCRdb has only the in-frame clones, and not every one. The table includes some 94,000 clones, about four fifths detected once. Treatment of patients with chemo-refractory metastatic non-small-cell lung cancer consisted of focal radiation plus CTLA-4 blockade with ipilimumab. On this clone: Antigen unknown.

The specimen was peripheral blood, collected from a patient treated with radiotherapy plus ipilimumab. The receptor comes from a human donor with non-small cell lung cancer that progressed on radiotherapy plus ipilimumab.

Here the CDR3 DNA reads TGCGCCAGCAGCTTGGAGCGGAGCTCCTACAATGAGCAGTTCTTC. Translating it yields CASSLERSSYNEQFF. The chain couples TRBV5-1 to TRBJ2-1; D might be TRBD2 (5 bases). CDR3 length equals 15 residues. Germline CDR1 SGHRS, CDR2 YFSETQ. Trimming shortened V by 0 bases and J by 0 bases, and 7 bases separated the two germline ends.